This T cell receptor beta chain is drawn from a study of blood T cell repertoires in COVID-19. Using immunoSEQ multiplex PCR, the repertoire was profiled, and TCRdb retains in-frame clones only, with some absent. The data hold about 130,000 clones, with under 85% observed a single time. Germline lookup yields CDR1 SGHTA and CDR2 FQGTGA. Between the trimmed V and J ends, which lost 0 bases and 10 bases, there was a span of 18 bases. The CDR3 consists of 16 residues. The chain couples TRBV7-3 to TRBJ2-2; no clear D. The sequenced material came from peripheral blood. The TCR comes from a man aged 35-49 years with active or convalescent COVID-19. In DNA, the CDR3 is TGTGCCAGCAGCTTAACGGGCCGACCAACGTCCGAGGAGCTGTTTTTT. Its protein is CASSLTGRPTSEELFF.